The 21 T cell receptor beta chains listed next were all sequenced from one sample in a study of shared clonotypes between healthy human individuals (dated by TCRdb to the early 2020s). Receptor libraries were prepared by the immunoSEQ multiplex PCR assay. What TCRdb holds here is the immuneACCESS table cut down to in-frame rearrangements. Part of the clones is not present; checked against another copy, under half of the missing clones reflect an unresolved V gene, and the others are unexplained. The sample table records 1.5 million to 2.5 million clones; about 95% of these occur just once. Together, the top ten hold around 1.2% of the sample. CD8 naive samples were obtained by positive selection for CCR7 among CD45RO-negative cells, yielding a CD45RA+CCR7+ population from which TemRA cells were excluded. Sequencing used naive CD8+ T cells sorted from blood. What this sample's cell subset or site label stands for: CD45RA+CCR7+. Every receptor here comes from a man aged 18 to 29 in good health.

The chain is built from TRBV28 and TRBJ2-1, with 9 positions matching TRBD2. The trim removed 3 bases at V and 5 bases at J, leaving 5 bases unmatched. Germline CDR1 and CDR2: MDHEN and SYDVKM. The CDR3 consists of 15 residues. The CDR3 is CASSFGAGGHNEQFF. The CDR3 DNA reads as TGTGCCAGCAGTTTCGGAGCGGGGGGCCACAATGAGCAGTTCTTC.

J is TRBJ2-5 and V is TRBV4-1; the D is unclear. The DNA end favors TRBJ2-7, so the J call may be wrong. CDR1 is MGHRA and CDR2 is YSYEKL in the germline V gene. This CDR3 has 13 amino acids. This chain's CDR3 is CASSQSHSYEQYF. The CDR3 DNA reads TGCGCCAGCAGCCAATCTCATTCCTACGAGCAGTACTTC.

The CDR3 region has the DNA TGTGCCAGCACCCCAGGGGTGGTCAATGAGCAGTTCTTC. Protein: CASTPGVVNEQFF. This chain connects TRBV6-1 to TRBJ2-1; TRBD1 might be the D (6 bases). V dropped 7 bases and J dropped 6 bases, with 13 bases sitting between them. The germline CDR1 and CDR2 sequences are MNHNS and SASEGT. The CDR3 is 13 residues long.

The chain has TRBV6-5 and TRBJ2-2; TRBD2 aligns across 8 bases. V dropped 0 bases and J dropped 4; count of bases not matched to a gene: 4. The CDR3 runs 16 residues. The germline CDR1 and CDR2 sequences are MNHEY and SVGAGI. The CDR3 nucleotides are TGTGCCAGCAGTTACTCAGCCGGGGGGGTCACCGGGGAGCTGTTTTTT. Its translation is CASSYSAGGVTGELFF.

The chain combines TRBV2 with TRBJ1-2; D is perhaps TRBD1 (5 bases). CDR1 SNHLY and CDR2 FYNNEI come from the germline V gene. V lost 5 bases and J lost 0, with 19 bases in between. The CDR3 runs 17 residues. CDR3 protein: CASSQRFDSSANYGYTF. CDR3 coding DNA: TGTGCCAGCAGTCAACGATTCGACAGTTCCGCTAACTATGGCTACACCTTC.

The V call is TRBV2, the J call TRBJ2-7; no clear D gene. V was shortened by 5 bases and J by 0 bases, with 8 bases between the two germline ends. In germline, CDR1 is SNHLY, CDR2 FYNNEI. The CDR3 sequence is 13 residues long. CDR3 bases: TGTGCCAGCAGTTCAGCCAACTCCTACGAGCAGTACTTC. Protein sequence: CASSSANSYEQYF.

Worth noting for this clone: The junction shows a germline mismatch at one end, possibly a read error. This chain joins TRBV14 and TRBJ2-7; a weak D match, TRBD2 (6 bases). Looked up from germline, CDR1 is SGHDN and CDR2 is FVKESK. The length of the CDR3 is 11 residues. The CDR3 sequence is CASSQGPGLNF. The CDR3 DNA is TGTGCCAGCAGCCAAGGGCCGGGACTTAACTTC.

The gene calls are TRBV29-1 and TRBJ1-2; the match to TRBD1 covers 9 bases. V was pared by 0 bases and J by 5 bases, with 28 bases of the junction left unmatched. This CDR3 comprises 22 residues. Per the germline V gene, CDR1 is SQVTM and CDR2 is ANQGSEA. The CDR3 loop is CSVEDLRKLVGPGTGRGYGYTF. The CDR3, as DNA: TGCAGCGTTGAAGATCTTCGGAAATTGGTTGGCCCCGGGACAGGGAGGGGGTATGGCTACACCTTC.

The chain uses TRBV5-1 and TRBJ1-2; weak D call: TRBD1 (6 bases). The CDR3 is made up of 15 amino acids. Germline V gene data show CDR1 as SGHRS and CDR2 as YFSETQ. Trimming shortened V by 0 bases and J by 7 bases, and 16 bases separated the two germline ends. CDR3 in amino acids: CASSLDRTASRGYTF. CDR3 nucleotides: TGCGCCAGCAGCTTGGATAGGACAGCCTCGCGTGGCTACACCTTC.

In nucleotides, the CDR3 is TGTGCCACCAGCAGAGATCGGGGGACAGGGCTCTACAATGAGCAGTTCTTC. This encodes CATSRDRGTGLYNEQFF. This chain links TRBV15 with TRBJ2-1; 9 bases agree with TRBD1. Germline CDR1 reads LNHNV; CDR2 reads YYDKDF (reference sequence). The CDR3 is 17 residues long. Trimming took 0 bases from V and 3 from J; bases not matched to a gene: 6.

This chain joins TRBV30 and TRBJ1-6, with no clear D. Germline V lookup: CDR1 GTSNPN, CDR2 SVGIG (reference sequence). Trimming took 0 bases from V and 0 from J, leaving 15 bases between them. CDR3 length: 18 amino acids. CDR3 loop: CAWSVYIERSSYNSPLHF. CDR3 DNA: TGTGCCTGGAGTGTATATATCGAGCGGAGCTCCTATAATTCACCCCTCCACTTT.

This clone appeared once. In DNA form, the CDR3 reads TGTGCCAGCAGCTTAACGAGCGCAGATACGCAGTATTTT. Protein sequence: CASSLTSADTQYF. The chain employs TRBV7-9 and TRBJ2-3; D call uncertain. This CDR3 has 13 amino acids. Trimming stripped 2 bases from V and 4 bases from J, with 7 bases between. Germline CDR1 is SEHNR and CDR2 is FQNEAQ (reference sequence).

The chain combines TRBV7-2 with TRBJ1-1; D is unresolved. The CDR3 is 12 amino acids. Germline lookup yields CDR1 SGHTA and CDR2 FQGNSA. V was cut by 10 bases and J by 3 bases, with 12 bases left in between. This CDR3 is CATQDWDTEAFF. CDR3 sequence (DNA): TGTGCCACTCAGGACTGGGACACTGAAGCTTTCTTT.

This rearrangement joins TRBV4-3 to TRBJ2-5; D is tentatively TRBD1 or TRBD2 (5 bases each). Per germline, CDR1 LGHNA and CDR2 YSLEER. This CDR3 is built from 15 residues. Between the trimmed V and J ends, which lost 0 bases and 4 bases, there was a span of 12 bases. The CDR3, as DNA: TGCGCCAGCAGCCAAGATCGATGGGGGTCAGAGACCCAGTACTTC. This encodes CASSQDRWGSETQYF.

J is TRBJ2-1 and V is TRBV5-8; 9 bases agree with TRBD2. Trimming took 4 bases from V and 6 from J; bases not matched to a gene: 8. Germline V gives CDR1 SGHTS, CDR2 YDEGEE. The CDR3 length is 15 residues. The CDR3 loop is CASSIGTSTINEQFF. The CDR3 DNA reads TGTGCCAGCAGCATCGGGACTAGCACTATCAATGAGCAGTTCTTC.

The gene calls are TRBV27 and TRBJ2-7; D perhaps matches TRBD1 (6 bases). This CDR3 contains 14 residues. Germline V CDR1 and CDR2: MNHEY, SMNVEV (reference sequence). V dropped 5 bases and J dropped 0 bases, with 11 bases sitting between them. CDR3 nucleotide sequence: TGTGCCAGCAGTGAAGACAGGTCCTCCTACGAGCAGTACTTC. Protein: CASSEDRSSYEQYF.

About this clone: A single base is all that separates this from a far larger clone, so a read error is likely. The sample contains more than one DNA sequence encoding this CDR3. The chain recombines TRBV5-6 with TRBJ2-7; D remains ambiguous. The length of the CDR3 is 11 residues. Deletions cut 2 bases from V and 6 bases from J, with 6 bases between. CDR1 and CDR2 from the germline V gene are SGHDT and YYEEEE. In DNA, the CDR3 is TGTGCCAGCAGCTTAGGTGGCGAGCAGTACTTC. Its translation: CASSLGGEQYF.

The rearrangement joins TRBV13 to TRBJ2-7; 9 bases fit TRBD1. CDR1 and CDR2 (germline): PRHDT, FYEKMQ (reference sequence). The CDR3 is made up of 15 amino acids. J was trimmed by 3 bases and V by 4 bases; bases with no gene match: 7. For the CDR3, the DNA is TGTGCCAGCAGCTCAGCGGACAGGGGAGGCTACGAGCAGTACTTC. Encoded protein: CASSSADRGGYEQYF.

The rearrangement uses TRBV30 and TRBJ2-1; TRBD2 matches at 9 bases. Per the germline V gene, CDR1 is GTSNPN and CDR2 is SVGIG (reference sequence). V dropped 4 bases and J dropped 4; count of bases not matched to a gene: 14. The CDR3 extends over 17 amino acids. Here the CDR3 DNA reads TGTGCCTGGACTCCCGGTCCCTTAGCGGGAGAATACAATGAGCAGTTCTTC. Its translation: CAWTPGPLAGEYNEQFF.

The genes are TRBV4-3 and TRBJ2-7, with a weak D call TRBD1 (5 bases). The germline V gene has CDR1 LGHNA and CDR2 YSLEER. This CDR3 is built from 11 residues. The V and J ends lost 5 bases and 7 bases respectively, with 9 bases between them. CDR3 residues: CASSKGNEQYF. The CDR3 region has the DNA TGCGCCAGCAGCAAGGGGAATGAGCAGTACTTC.

As regards this clone: Other DNA sequences in the same sample also yield this CDR3. The rearrangement links TRBV6-5 to TRBJ2-3, with a weak D call TRBD2 (6 bases). The V end was cut by 5 bases, the J end by 5 bases, with 8 bases between. The V gene's germline CDR1 is MNHEY and CDR2 SVGAGI. This CDR3 has 12 residues. CDR3 bases: TGTGCCAGCAGTCTCGGGGGAGATACGCAGTATTTT. Translating gives CASSLGGDTQYF.